This TCR beta chain was retrieved from a study of liver allograft versus peripheral blood T cells. Study in general: Transplanted livers and recipients' peripheral blood had their T cell receptor repertoires compared. Whole-study findings and limits: A difference was reportedly observed between T cell receptor repertoires inside liver allografts and those in peripheral blood.

The V end was cut by 1 base, the J end by 0 bases, with 10 bases between. There are 16 residues in the CDR3. Germline-derived CDR1 and CDR2 are SEHNR and FQNEAQ (reference sequence). One entry per CDR3 protein results from TCRdb running MiXCR on the reads. The data hold some 10,000 distinct CDR3 sequences, with approximately 19% observed a single time. By share of the sample, this clonotype is medium-sized (0.01 to 0.1%). What it binds is unknown. This clonotype originated in a human patient who had a liver transplant. The graft donor may be the source of some T cells. The genes are TRBV7-9 and TRBJ1-3; D is undetermined. DNA of the CDR3: TGTGCCAGCAGCTTAGGGGCAGTTAACTCTGGAAACACCATATATTTT. Translated: CASSLGAVNSGNTIYF. The whole variable domain, filled in from reference TRBV7-9 and TRBJ1-3, reads DTGVSQNPRHKITKRGQNVTFRCDPISEHNRLYWYRQTLGQGPEFLTYFQNEAQLEKSRLLSDRFSAERPKGSFSTLEIQRTEQGDSAMYLCASSLGAVNSGNTIYFGEGSWLTVV.